One and the same sample provided the 24 T cell receptor beta chains below, sequenced in a study of immune heterogeneity within non-small cell lung tumors. At about 600 ng per sample, bulk tumor genomic DNA provided the template. Several spatially distant biopsies were obtained per primary tumor intraoperatively. Enrolled patients presented with newly diagnosed, previously untreated non-small cell lung cancer and underwent curative surgery. TCR beta CDR3 was amplified by multiplex PCR using 32 V and 13 J primers. One entry per CDR3 protein results from TCRdb running MiXCR on the multiplex PCR reads. The sample yields around 5,200 distinct CDR3 sequences, about 21% seen once. Specimen: lung tumor tissue. All receptors derive from a woman aged 55-70 years with non-small cell lung cancer.

The CDR3 loop is CASSQDISGRTSSSYNEQFF. CDR3 DNA: TGTGCCAGCAGCCAAGATATAAGCGGGAGGACGTCGAGCTCCTACAATGAGCAGTTCTTC. V gene TRBV3-1 combines with J gene TRBJ2-1, with TRBD2 matching over 9 bases. Germline values: CDR1 LGHDT, CDR2 YNNKEL (reference sequence). The CDR3 totals 20 residues. V trimming: 0 bases; J trimming: 0 bases; junction bases outside the gene matches: 12.

By sample fraction, this clonotype is medium-sized. This sequence joins TRBV4-1 and TRBJ2-2; 13 bases are a match to TRBD2. The junction had 4 bases not matched to a gene; V was cut back by 1 base and J by 5 bases. Germline-derived CDR1 and CDR2 are MGHRA and YSYEKL. The CDR3 covers 17 residues. DNA for the CDR3: TGCGCCAGCAGCCAAGGGACTAGCGGGAGTTGGACCGGGGAGCTGTTTTTT. As protein: CASSQGTSGSWTGELFF.

A remark on this clonotype: One base away lies a much larger clone, so this may be a sequencing read error. The chain couples TRBV6-2 or TRBV6-3 to TRBJ2-2; perhaps D is TRBD1 or TRBD2 (5 bases each). Germline V gives CDR1 MNHEY, CDR2 SVGEGT. The CDR3 is 15 amino acids. The CDR3 bases are TGTGCCAGCAGCCTCATGGGGGTGAACACCCGGGAGCTGTTTTTT. Its protein product is CASSLMGVNTRELFF.

Within the sample, this clonotype is medium-sized. The rearrangement uses TRBV13 and TRBJ2-7; D gene uncertain. This CDR3 contains 16 residues. CDR1 is PRHDT and CDR2 is FYEKMQ in the germline V gene (reference sequence). Trimming took off 0 bases at V and 0 bases at J, with 12 bases between the two ends. Written as DNA, the CDR3 is TGTGCCAGCAGCTTAGGAGCCCTCCAAGGCTCCTACGAGCAGTACTTC. Protein: CASSLGALQGSYEQYF.

V usage is TRBV5-1 and J usage is TRBJ2-3; maybe TRBD2 (5 bases). Germline CDR1 SGHRS, CDR2 YFSETQ. V was shortened by 0 bases and J by 2 bases, with 7 bases between the two germline ends. CDR3 length: 14 residues. The CDR3 sequence: CASSLGEITDTQYF. DNA for the CDR3: TGCGCCAGCAGCTTGGGGGAGATCACAGATACGCAGTATTTT.

This clonotype was observed a few times. At one end, the junction sequence differs from germline, possibly due to a read error. This chain joins TRBV7-6 and TRBJ2-5; D might be TRBD1 or TRBD2, each matching 5 bases. The length of the CDR3 is 16 residues. CDR1 is SGHVS, CDR2 FNYEAQ, per germline. The CDR3 coding sequence is TGTGCCGGCAGCTTATTCTATGGGGACGGCCAAGAGACCCAGTACTTC. It specifies CAGSLFYGDGQETQYF.

In its sample, this clonotype ranks as medium-sized (0.01 to 0.1%). This chain uses TRBV5-4 with TRBJ2-6, with TRBD1 as a possible D gene (5 bases). The germline V gene encodes CDR1 SGHNT and CDR2 YYREEE (reference sequence). V was trimmed by 1 base and J by 4 bases, leaving 12 bases between them. The CDR3 length is 16 residues. The CDR3 loop is CASSLFGAGGANVLTF. The CDR3 bases are TGTGCCAGCAGCTTGTTTGGGGCCGGGGGGGCCAACGTCCTGACTTTC.

The gene calls are TRBV20-1 and TRBJ1-1, with D uncertain. CDR1 DFQATT and CDR2 SNEGSKA come from the germline V gene (reference sequence). The germline V and J ends were trimmed by 3 bases and 0 bases, with 20 bases remaining between them. CDR3 length: 17 residues. This chain's CDR3 is CSASYRGSLPLNTEAFF. The CDR3 nucleotides are TGCAGTGCTAGTTACCGTGGGTCTCTCCCCTTGAACACTGAAGCTTTCTTT.

This clonotype is labeled as medium-sized. The gene calls are TRBV20-1 and TRBJ1-2; 7 nucleotides agree with TRBD1. The germline gives CDR1 DFQATT, CDR2 SNEGSKA (reference sequence). The CDR3 consists of 15 residues. The V segment lost 2 bases and the J segment 5 bases; nucleotides outside the gene matches: 11. CDR3 nucleotides: TGCAGTGCTAGACCCCCAGGGGGAGAGGATTATGGCTACACCTTC. Amino acids: CSARPPGGEDYGYTF.

This clonotype has a handful of counts. This rearrangement joins TRBV3-1 to TRBJ2-1; D is ambiguous. Germline CDR1 and CDR2: LGHDT and YNNKEL (reference sequence). The CDR3 has 13 residues. Between the trimmed V and J ends, which lost 1 base and 8 bases, there was a span of 9 bases. The CDR3 reads CASSQVGIHEQFF. The CDR3 bases are TGTGCCAGCAGCCAAGTAGGGATCCATGAGCAGTTCTTC.

This clonotype has just a few counts. At one of its ends the junction is not consistent with the germline gene, which may arise from a read error. The rearrangement uses TRBV7-3 and TRBJ1-1; a weak D match, TRBD1 (6 bases). This CDR3 comprises 15 residues. Germline V gives CDR1 SGHTA, CDR2 FQGTGA. CDR3 amino acids: CASRLRGGLNTEAFF. CDR3 nucleotide sequence: TGTGCCAGCAGATTAAGGGGGGGGTTGAACACTGAAGCTTTCTTT.

The CDR3 nucleotides read TGTGCCATCACCGGGGCCGCTAACACTGAAGCTTTCTTT. This encodes CAITGAANTEAFF. J is TRBJ1-1 and V is TRBV6-1, with D perhaps TRBD1 (5 bases). The V end was cut by 10 bases, the J end by 2 bases, with 14 bases between. This CDR3 is built from 13 residues. Germline CDR1 MNHNS, CDR2 SASEGT.

V gene TRBV14 combines with J gene TRBJ2-2; a possible D gene is TRBD2 (5 bases). Germline loops: CDR1 SGHDN, CDR2 FVKESK. The CDR3 consists of 14 residues. V lost 1 base to trimming and J lost 8 bases, with 11 bases between them. CDR3 amino acids: CASSQVSGMGELFF. The CDR3 region has the DNA TGTGCCAGCAGCCAAGTTTCCGGGATGGGGGAGCTGTTTTTT.

In this sample, this clonotype turned up many times. The CDR3 here is CASSRVPLAGGPYEQYF. The CDR3 DNA reads as TGCGCCAGCAGCCGTGTCCCTCTAGCGGGAGGTCCCTACGAGCAGTACTTC. The chain links TRBV4-1 to TRBJ2-7; 11 nucleotides align to TRBD2. The CDR3 contains 17 residues. Germline V gene lookup returns CDR1 MGHRA and CDR2 YSYEKL. V lost 4 bases and J lost 2; bases outside the gene matches: 10.

The chain carries TRBV2 and TRBJ2-3; D may be TRBD1 or TRBD2 (5 bases each). Deletions cut 5 bases from V and 8 bases from J, with 26 bases between. Germline V gives CDR1 SNHLY, CDR2 FYNNEI. This CDR3 contains 17 residues. For the CDR3, the DNA is TGTGCCAGCAGTACGGGATGGCCTTACCGAGTTGGGGGTACGCAGTATTTT. This codes for CASSTGWPYRVGGTQYF.

V gene TRBV15 combines with J gene TRBJ2-1; 12 nucleotides align to TRBD2. The V segment lost 5 bases and the J segment 7 bases; nucleotides outside the gene matches: 6. The CDR3 runs 15 residues. Germline CDR1 is LNHNV and CDR2 is YYDKDF (reference sequence). CDR3 sequence: CATSATSGSANEQFF. In nucleotides, the CDR3 is TGTGCCACCAGCGCGACTAGCGGGAGTGCTAATGAGCAGTTCTTC.

V is TRBV20-1 and J is TRBJ2-3; 8 positions agree with TRBD2. CDR1 and CDR2 from the germline V gene are DFQATT and SNEGSKA (reference sequence). After removal of 4 bases from V and 5 bases from J, the junction contained 5 bases not matched to a gene. The CDR3 loop spans 13 amino acids. CDR3 nucleotides: TGCAGTGCTAACAGCGGGAGCCGAGATACGCAGTATTTT. This translates into CSANSGSRDTQYF.

This clonotype turned up a few times. This sequence joins TRBV2 and TRBJ2-1; D is unresolved. CDR1 is SNHLY and CDR2 is FYNNEI in the germline V gene. The germline V and J ends were trimmed by 3 bases and 6 bases, with 9 bases remaining between them. The CDR3 extends over 13 amino acids. As DNA, the CDR3 is TGTGCCAGCAGTGATCTGGCAGCCAATGAGCAGTTCTTC. This sequence encodes CASSDLAANEQFF.

This chain links TRBV2 with TRBJ2-7; D might be TRBD1 (6 bases). The CDR3 has 15 amino acids. The germline V and J ends were trimmed by 6 bases and 0 bases, with 15 bases remaining between them. Germline lookup yields CDR1 SNHLY and CDR2 FYNNEI. Here the CDR3 DNA reads TGTGCCAGCAGCGACCGACAGGATCACTCCTACGAGCAGTACTTC. Encoded protein: CASSDRQDHSYEQYF. Using reference TRBV2 and TRBJ2-7 for the parts outside the CDR3, the full variable domain is EPEVTQTPSHQVTQMGQEVILRCVPISNHLYFYWYRQILGQKVEFLVSFYNNEISEKSEIFDDQFSVERPDGSNFTLKIRSTKLEDSAMYFCASSDRQDHSYEQYFGPGTRLTVT.

Many counts were recorded for this clonotype. The rearrangement joins TRBV18 to TRBJ1-5; tentative D call: TRBD1 (6 bases). Deletions cut 4 bases from V and 3 bases from J, with 7 bases between. The CDR3 consists of 13 residues. In germline, CDR1 is KGHSH, CDR2 LQKENI. CDR3 bases: TGTGCCAGCTCACACAGGGTCAATCAGCCCCAGCATTTT. It encodes CASSHRVNQPQHF.

This clonotype appeared once. This clone may be a read error of a much larger clone one base away. V and J are TRBV19 and TRBJ2-5; 8 positions match TRBD1. V trimming: 7 bases; J trimming: 7 bases; junction bases outside the gene matches: 8. This CDR3 contains 13 residues. Germline V lookup: CDR1 LNHDA, CDR2 SQIVND (reference sequence). The chain's CDR3 is CASTMGQEPTQYF. CDR3 DNA: TGTGCCAGTACTATGGGACAGGAGCCGACCCAGTACTTC.

The CDR3 bases are TGTGCCAGCAGCTTGCGGCTAGCGGGAGGAGGAGAGCAGTTCTTC. As protein: CASSLRLAGGGEQFF. The J gene is TRBJ2-1, the V gene TRBV5-4, with TRBD2 identical over 11 bases. The junction had 7 bases not matched to a gene; V was cut back by 1 base and J by 10 bases. This CDR3 contains 15 residues. CDR1 is SGHNT, CDR2 YYREEE, per germline (reference sequence).

This clonotype was counted a few times. V is TRBV7-9 and J is TRBJ2-1; 7 bases agree with TRBD1. This CDR3 has 17 amino acids. Per the germline V gene, CDR1 is SEHNR and CDR2 is FQNEAQ (reference sequence). The V and J ends lost 5 bases and 0 bases, in that order; junction bases with no gene match: 10. The CDR3 coding sequence is TGTGCCAGCAGCCCCGTGGACAGGACCACCTCCTACAATGAGCAGTTCTTC. Encoded protein: CASSPVDRTTSYNEQFF.

By share, this clonotype counts as medium-sized. The chain recombines TRBV29-1 with TRBJ2-1; D unclear. Germline V CDR1 and CDR2: SQVTM, ANQGSEA. The CDR3 has 21 residues. V was trimmed by 2 bases and J by 4 bases, leaving 33 bases between them. In nucleotides, the CDR3 is TGCAGCGTTGAAAGTGGCCTAGGCCATCCATCTCACCCGCTATCATACAATGAGCAGTTCTTC. This translates into CSVESGLGHPSHPLSYNEQFF.